These 12 T cell receptor beta chains originate from one sample sequenced in a study of PD-1 blockade in classical Hodgkin lymphoma. This sample's time point: cycle 4 day 1 (C4D1), after more than 5 weeks of nivolumab. Patients all relapsed after autologous stem cell transplantation, and there was variation in brentuximab vedotin exposure. The protocol was immunoSEQ multiplex PCR, while the TCRdb copy is restricted to in-frame clones and leaves out a portion. The table has around 40,000 clones, 77% seen once. The specimen comprised peripheral blood mononuclear cells (PBMCs), sampled before the fourth cycle of nivolumab. The receptor set was obtained from a human donor with classical Hodgkin lymphoma.

This clone appeared a few times. The genes are TRBV5-4 and TRBJ2-3, with a possible D match to TRBD1 (6 bases). V was clipped by 0 bases and J by 3 bases, with 17 bases between them. The CDR3 covers 17 residues. Germline CDR1 reads SGHNT; CDR2 reads YYREEE (reference sequence). The CDR3 region is CASSLGYRAARTDTQYF. In DNA, the CDR3 is TGTGCCAGCAGCTTGGGATACAGGGCTGCAAGGACAGATACGCAGTATTTT.

There are a few counts of this clone. The J gene is TRBJ2-2, the V gene TRBV7-9; perhaps TRBD2 as D (6 bases). Germline-derived CDR1 and CDR2 are SEHNR and FQNEAQ (reference sequence). There are 13 residues in the CDR3. The V gene lost 9 bases and the J gene lost 4 bases, with 12 bases spanning the gap. The CDR3 DNA reads TGTGCCAGAGACCTCGGGGGCACCGGGGAGCTGTTTTTT. This sequence encodes CARDLGGTGELFF. The full variable domain, its missing parts supplied by reference TRBV7-9 and TRBJ2-2, is DTGVSQNPRHKITKRGQNVTFRCDPISEHNRLYWYRQTLGQGPEFLTYFQNEAQLEKSRLLSDRFSAERPKGSFSTLEIQRTEQGDSAMYLCARDLGGTGELFFGEGSRLTVL.

This sequence joins TRBV30 and TRBJ2-7, with 8 bases matching TRBD1. The CDR3 runs 15 residues. The V segment lost 1 base and the J segment 2 bases; nucleotides outside the gene matches: 7. Germline lookup yields CDR1 GTSNPN and CDR2 SVGIG (reference sequence). CDR3 sequence reads: CAWSDPWDRTYEQYF. CDR3 coding DNA: TGTGCCTGGAGTGACCCCTGGGACAGGACCTACGAGCAGTACTTC.

This chain joins TRBV7-2 and TRBJ1-1; 7 bases are shared with TRBD1. The CDR3 totals 14 residues. Looked up from germline, CDR1 is SGHTA and CDR2 is FQGNSA. V was clipped by 6 bases and J by 2 bases; unmatched bases: 6. CDR3 region: CASRPDRVNTEAFF. CDR3 coding DNA: TGTGCCAGCAGACCCGACAGGGTAAACACTGAAGCTTTCTTT.

CDR3 nucleotides: TGTGCCAGCAGTTTTAGACGGGGTCACACAGATACGCAGTATTTT. As protein: CASSFRRGHTDTQYF. The chain couples TRBV27 to TRBJ2-3, with D maybe TRBD2 (5 bases). The CDR3 sequence is 15 residues long. Per germline, CDR1 MNHEY and CDR2 SMNVEV (reference sequence). V was shortened by 3 bases and J by 2 bases, with 12 bases between the two germline ends.

In DNA, the CDR3 is TGTGCCAGCAGCTTAGATCCCCGCGCGCGGGCGGGTCGTGAAGCTTTCTTT. It specifies CASSLDPRARAGREAFF. This chain joins TRBV7-2 and TRBJ1-1; D is undetermined. CDR3 length: 17 residues. Germline CDR1 and CDR2: SGHTA and FQGNSA. Trimming took 1 base from V and 7 from J, leaving 22 bases between them.

The genes are TRBV5-5 and TRBJ2-7; 11 bases align to TRBD1. With V trimmed by 0 bases and J by 7 bases, 12 bases remained unmatched. The germline CDR1 and CDR2 sequences are SGHKS and YYEKEE (reference sequence). This CDR3 spans 17 amino acids. This chain's CDR3 is CASSLGRGQGARKEQYF. CDR3 nucleotide sequence: TGTGCCAGCAGCTTGGGGAGAGGACAGGGGGCGAGGAAAGAGCAGTACTTC. The full variable domain, rest sourced from reference TRBV5-5 and TRBJ2-7, is DAGVTQSPTHLIKTRGQQVTLRCSPISGHKSVSWYQQVLGQGPQFIFQYYEKEERGRGNFPDRFSARQFPNYSSELNVNALLLGDSALYLCASSLGRGQGARKEQYFGPGTRLTVT.

The V gene is TRBV4-3, the J gene TRBJ2-5; D perhaps matches TRBD2 (6 bases). CDR1 LGHNA and CDR2 YSLEER come from the germline V gene. With 0 bases removed from V and 6 bases from J, the gap between germline ends came to 8 bases. The CDR3 totals 13 residues. The CDR3 loop is CASSQDGGKTQYF. In DNA, the CDR3 is TGCGCCAGCAGCCAAGACGGGGGAAAGACCCAGTACTTC.

V is TRBV29-1 and J is TRBJ1-1; a weak D match, TRBD1 (5 bases). Trimming left V 4 bases short and J 6 bases short, with 15 bases between. From germline, CDR1 is SQVTM and CDR2 ANQGSEA. The CDR3 sequence is 13 residues long. CDR3 sequence (DNA): TGCAGCGTTGGCGGGGGGTCGGTCGCTGAAGCTTTCTTT. Encoded protein: CSVGGGSVAEAFF.

The gene calls are TRBV6-1 and TRBJ1-2; 7 positions agree with TRBD1. Per germline, CDR1 MNHNS and CDR2 SASEGT. J was trimmed by 4 bases and V by 5 bases; bases with no gene match: 7. The CDR3 is 14 residues long. The CDR3 loop is CASSTGDDGYGYTF. CDR3 DNA sequence: TGTGCCAGCAGTACAGGGGACGATGGCTATGGCTACACCTTC.

V and J are TRBV30 and TRBJ1-4; the match to TRBD1 covers 9 bases. V gave up 8 bases and J gave up 8 bases; unmatched junction bases: 9. The CDR3 is 13 amino acids. Looked up from germline, CDR1 is GTSNPN and CDR2 is SVGIG (reference sequence). In nucleotides, the CDR3 is TGTGCCGCACTACAGGGGGCATCGGAAAAACTGTTTTTT. The encoded protein is CAALQGASEKLFF.

V is TRBV5-6 and J is TRBJ2-2; the D is unclear. The V end lost 5 bases, the J end lost 4 bases, and 9 bases lay between the germline ends. The CDR3 has 13 residues. From germline, CDR1 is SGHDT and CDR2 YYEEEE. The CDR3 bases are TGTGCCAGCAGGGGAAGGCGCACCGGGGAGCTGTTTTTT. Encoded protein: CASRGRRTGELFF. Filled out from reference TRBV5-6 and TRBJ2-2, the complete variable domain reads DAGVTQSPTHLIKTRGQQVTLRCSPKSGHDTVSWYQQALGQGPQFIFQYYEEEERQRGNFPDRFSGHQFPNYSSELNVNALLLGDSALYLCASRGRRTGELFFGEGSRLTVL.